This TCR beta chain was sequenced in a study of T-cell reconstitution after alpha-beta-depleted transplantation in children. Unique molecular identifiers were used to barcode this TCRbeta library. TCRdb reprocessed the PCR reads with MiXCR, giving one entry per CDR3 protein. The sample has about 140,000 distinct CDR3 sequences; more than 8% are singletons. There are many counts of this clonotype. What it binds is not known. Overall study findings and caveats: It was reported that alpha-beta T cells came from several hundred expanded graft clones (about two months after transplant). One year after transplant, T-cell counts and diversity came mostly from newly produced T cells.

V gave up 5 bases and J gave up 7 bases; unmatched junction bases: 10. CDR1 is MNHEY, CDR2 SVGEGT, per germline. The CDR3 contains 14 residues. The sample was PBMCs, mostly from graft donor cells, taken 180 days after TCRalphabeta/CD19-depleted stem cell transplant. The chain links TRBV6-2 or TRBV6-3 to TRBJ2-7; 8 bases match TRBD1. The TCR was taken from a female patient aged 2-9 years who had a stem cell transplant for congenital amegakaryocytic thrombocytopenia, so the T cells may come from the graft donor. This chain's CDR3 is CASSLSRGLGEQYF. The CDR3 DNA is TGTGCCAGCAGTCTCTCCAGGGGGCTCGGGGAGCAGTACTTC.